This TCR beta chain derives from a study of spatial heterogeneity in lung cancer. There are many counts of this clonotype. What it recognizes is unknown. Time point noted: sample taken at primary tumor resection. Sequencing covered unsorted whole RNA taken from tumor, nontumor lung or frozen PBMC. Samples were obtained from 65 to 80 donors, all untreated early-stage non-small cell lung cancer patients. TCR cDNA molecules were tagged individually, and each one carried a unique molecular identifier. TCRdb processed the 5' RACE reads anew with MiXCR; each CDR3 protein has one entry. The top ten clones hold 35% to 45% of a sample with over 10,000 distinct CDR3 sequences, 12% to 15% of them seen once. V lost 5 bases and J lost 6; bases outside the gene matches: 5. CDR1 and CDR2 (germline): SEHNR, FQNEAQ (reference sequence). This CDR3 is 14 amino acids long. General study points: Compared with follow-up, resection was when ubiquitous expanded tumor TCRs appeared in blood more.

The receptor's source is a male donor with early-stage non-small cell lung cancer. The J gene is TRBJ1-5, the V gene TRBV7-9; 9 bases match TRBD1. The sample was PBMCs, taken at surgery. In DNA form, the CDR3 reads TGTGCCAGCAGCCAACAGGGGGCGGGTCAGCCCCAGCATTTT. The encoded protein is CASSQQGAGQPQHF.